Following are 25 T cell receptor beta chains from one sample sequenced in a study of radiotherapy plus CTLA-4 blockade in lung cancer. Method: immunoSEQ multiplex PCR; TCRdb's copy keeps in-frame clones and lacks some. The sample has about 43,000 clones; about two thirds are singletons. This specimen was peripheral blood, taken from a patient treated with radiotherapy plus ipilimumab. These receptors were obtained from a human donor with non-small cell lung cancer who had a partial response to radiotherapy plus ipilimumab.

V gene TRBV6-5 combines with J gene TRBJ2-7; the match to TRBD1 covers 7 bases. In germline, CDR1 is MNHEY, CDR2 SVGAGI. CDR3 size: 13 residues. V gave up 4 bases and J gave up 2 bases; unmatched junction bases: 2. The CDR3 region is CASSFDRAYEQYF. CDR3 nucleotides: TGTGCCAGCAGTTTCGACAGGGCCTACGAGCAGTACTTC.

The rearrangement joins TRBV4-1 to TRBJ1-1; D ambiguous. The CDR3 has 15 residues. V lost 0 bases and J 2 bases, leaving 10 bases between the germline ends. Germline lookup yields CDR1 MGHRA and CDR2 YSYEKL. Here the CDR3 reads CASSQDARLNTEAFF. As DNA, the CDR3 is TGCGCCAGCAGCCAAGACGCCAGACTAAACACTGAAGCTTTCTTT.

The chain carries TRBV7-2 and TRBJ2-7, with 9 bases identical to TRBD2. Germline V gives CDR1 SGHTA, CDR2 FQGNSA. V shed 4 bases, J shed 2 bases, and the junction held 6 bases outside the gene matches. CDR3 length equals 15 residues. The CDR3 is CASSYRTSEPYEQYF. CDR3 DNA sequence: TGTGCCAGCAGCTATAGGACTAGCGAACCCTACGAGCAGTACTTC.

Only one count was recorded for this clone. V usage is TRBV2 and J usage is TRBJ1-6, with D uncertain. This CDR3 is 13 amino acids long. V was shortened by 7 bases and J by 6 bases, with 10 bases between the two germline ends. The germline V gene has CDR1 SNHLY and CDR2 FYNNEI. The CDR3 DNA follows: TGTGCCAGCAATTTCAAACTTAATTCACCCCTCCACTTT. Translating it yields CASNFKLNSPLHF.

This chain uses TRBV2 with TRBJ2-3; 10 nucleotides line up with TRBD2. Germline assignment: CDR1 SNHLY and CDR2 FYNNEI. Trimming at V came to 7 bases and at J to 8 bases, leaving 12 bases not matched to a gene. This CDR3 has 15 residues. CDR3 coding DNA: TGTGCCAGCATGAACGAGCGGGAGGGGGCCGCTACGCAGTATTTT. As protein: CASMNEREGAATQYF.

As regards this clone: At the DNA level, this CDR3 is encoded by other sequences in the same sample as well. This sequence joins TRBV27 and TRBJ2-1, with D tentatively TRBD1 (6 bases). The CDR3 is 15 residues long. Germline V gene data show CDR1 as MNHEY and CDR2 as SMNVEV (reference sequence). V was cut by 5 bases and J by 7 bases, with 18 bases left in between. This chain's CDR3 is CASSLRQGFGNEQFF. For the CDR3, the DNA is TGTGCCAGCAGTCTAAGGCAGGGGTTTGGAAATGAGCAGTTCTTC.

This clone was picked up a small number of times. The V call is TRBV4-1, the J call TRBJ1-2; 8 nucleotides match TRBD1. J gave up 2 bases and V 2 bases, and 7 bases lay outside the gene matches. The CDR3 contains 16 residues. Germline V CDR1 and CDR2: MGHRA, YSYEKL. CDR3: CASSQLGRDRNYGYTF. The CDR3 nucleotides are TGCGCCAGCAGCCAATTAGGGCGGGACAGGAACTATGGCTACACCTTC.

CDR3 in amino acids: CASSYKGVGYF. The CDR3 nucleotides are TGTGCCAGCAGTTACAAGGGGGTGGGATATTTT. The chain carries TRBV6-1 and TRBJ2-3, with a tentative D call TRBD1 (6 bases). The germline gives CDR1 MNHNS, CDR2 SASEGT. The CDR3 contains 11 residues. With 5 bases removed from V and 15 bases from J, the gap between germline ends came to 15 bases.

The chain uses TRBV29-1 and TRBJ2-6, with D unresolved. The length of the CDR3 is 13 residues. Trimming took off 6 bases at V and 0 bases at J, with 6 bases between the two ends. Germline V lookup: CDR1 SQVTM, CDR2 ANQGSEA. This CDR3 is CSVAFSGANVLTF. In DNA form, the CDR3 reads TGCAGCGTCGCGTTCTCTGGGGCCAACGTCCTGACTTTC. The full variable domain, in which reference TRBV29-1 and TRBJ2-6 provide the parts outside the CDR3, is SAVISQKPSRDICQRGTSLTIQCQVDSQVTMMFWYRQQPGQSLTLIATANQGSEATYESGFVIDKFPISRPNLTFSTLTVSNMSPEDSSIYLCSVAFSGANVLTFGAGSRLTVL.

The rearrangement links TRBV29-1 to TRBJ2-3; TRBD1 matches at 7 bases. The CDR3 runs to 14 residues. Germline values: CDR1 SQVTM, CDR2 ANQGSEA. With V trimmed by 7 bases and J by 0 bases, 7 bases remained unmatched. The CDR3, as DNA: TGCAGCGGGAGGACAGGAACTAGCACAGATACGCAGTATTTT. It encodes CSGRTGTSTDTQYF.

This chain connects TRBV28 to TRBJ1-5; TRBD1 might be the D (5 bases). Germline values: CDR1 MDHEN, CDR2 SYDVKM. Trimming cost V 8 bases and J 4 bases, with 18 bases left between them. The CDR3 runs to 15 residues. The DNA for the CDR3 is TGTGCCAGCGAGACCCCGGTCCGGGGGAATCAGCCCCAGCATTTT. Protein: CASETPVRGNQPQHF.

The chain combines TRBV13 with TRBJ2-5; 7 positions agree with TRBD2. Germline loops: CDR1 PRHDT, CDR2 FYEKMQ (reference sequence). J gave up 1 base and V 0 bases, and 5 bases lay outside the gene matches. This CDR3 is 16 amino acids long. CDR3 bases: TGTGCCAGCAGCTTAGGCCTGGGGGGGAGCCAAGAGACCCAGTACTTC. This codes for CASSLGLGGSQETQYF. The full variable domain, in which reference TRBV13 and TRBJ2-5 provide the parts outside the CDR3, is AAGVIQSPRHLIKEKRETATLKCYPIPRHDTVYWYQQGPGQDPQFLISFYEKMQSDKGSIPDRFSAQQFSDYHSELNMSSLELGDSALYFCASSLGLGGSQETQYFGPGTRLLVL.

This chain joins TRBV18 and TRBJ2-7; 9 positions agree with TRBD1. CDR1 is KGHSH and CDR2 is LQKENI in the germline V gene. Germline trimming cut 3 bases from V and 2 bases from J; bases unmatched to any gene: 8. The CDR3 extends over 16 amino acids. CDR3 residues: CASSPRPGTGTYEQYF. CDR3 sequence (DNA): TGTGCCAGCTCACCCAGGCCCGGGACAGGGACCTACGAGCAGTACTTC.

V usage is TRBV9 and J usage is TRBJ2-1, with TRBD1 as a possible D gene (5 bases). V was trimmed by 4 bases and J by 12 bases, leaving 14 bases between them. CDR1 SGDLS and CDR2 YYNGEE come from the germline V gene. CDR3 length: 12 amino acids. The CDR3 sequence is CASSSQGSGQFF. The CDR3 DNA follows: TGTGCCAGCAGCTCGCAGGGTTCGGGGCAGTTCTTC. Full variable domain (outside the CDR3, taken from reference TRBV9 and TRBJ2-1): DSGVTQTPKHLITATGQRVTLRCSPRSGDLSVYWYQQSLDQGLQFLIQYYNGEERAKGNILERFSAQQFPDLHSELNLSSLELGDSALYFCASSSQGSGQFFGPGTRLTVL.

Of note for this clone: This same CDR3 is encoded by further DNA sequences in the sample. The V call is TRBV6-6, the J call TRBJ1-2; D might be TRBD1 (6 bases). The CDR3 spans 13 residues. Germline CDR1 reads MNHNY; CDR2 reads SVGAGI (reference sequence). V lost 5 bases, J lost 2 bases, and 9 bases lay in between. CDR3 DNA sequence: TGTGCCAGCAGTCCCGGACAGAACTATGGCTACACCTTC. This translates into CASSPGQNYGYTF.

The chain has TRBV29-1 and TRBJ2-5, with D perhaps matching TRBD1 (5 bases). V dropped 4 bases and J dropped 5 bases, with 17 bases sitting between them. CDR3 length equals 14 residues. CDR1 and CDR2 from the germline V gene are SQVTM and ANQGSEA. CDR3 sequence reads: CSVVPEGDRETQYF. Written as DNA, the CDR3 is TGCAGCGTTGTTCCAGAAGGGGATCGGGAGACCCAGTACTTC.

The genes are TRBV6-5 and TRBJ1-2; TRBD1 agrees at 10 bases. Germline trimming cut 6 bases from V and 4 bases from J; bases unmatched to any gene: 2. Germline V gene lookup returns CDR1 MNHEY and CDR2 SVGAGI. The CDR3 is 13 residues long. The DNA for the CDR3 is TGTGCCAGCAGCGGGGACAGGGGCTATGGCTACACCTTC. This sequence encodes CASSGDRGYGYTF.

This clone turned up a few times. At one end, the junction sequence differs from germline, possibly due to a read error. The J gene is TRBJ2-7, the V gene TRBV7-7, with 9 bases matching TRBD1. This CDR3 is built from 13 residues. CDR1 is SSHAT and CDR2 is FNYEAQ in the germline V gene (reference sequence). In DNA form, the CDR3 reads TGTGCTAGCAGCTCCCTACAGGGGGCCGAGCAGTACTTC. This gives the protein CASSSLQGAEQYF.

The chain links TRBV10-3 to TRBJ2-7; unclear D gene. The CDR3 extends over 16 amino acids. V was clipped by 3 bases and J by 3 bases, with 18 bases between them. Per the germline V gene, CDR1 is ENHRY and CDR2 is SYGVKD. CDR3 residues: CAISDPHADFSYEQYF. The CDR3 DNA reads as TGTGCCATCAGTGACCCACATGCCGACTTCAGCTACGAGCAGTACTTC.

This clone showed up just a few times. CDR3 sequence: CASSLPGSPETQYF. In nucleotides, the CDR3 is TGTGCCAGCTCACTTCCGGGATCTCCAGAGACCCAGTACTTC. The V and J genes are TRBV6-1 and TRBJ2-5; perhaps TRBD2 as D (5 bases). The CDR3 totals 14 residues. V lost 8 bases and J 4 bases, leaving 17 bases between the germline ends. CDR1 and CDR2 (germline): MNHNS, SASEGT.

The chain recombines TRBV19 with TRBJ1-2; D gene ambiguous. Trimming took 7 bases from V and 1 from J, leaving 7 bases between them. Germline-derived CDR1 and CDR2 are LNHDA and SQIVND (reference sequence). The CDR3 has 12 amino acids. The CDR3: CASTPDNYGYTF. The DNA for the CDR3 is TGTGCCAGTACCCCAGATAACTATGGCTACACCTTC.

The genes are TRBV19 and TRBJ1-1; D not certain. The CDR3 spans 14 residues. V was trimmed by 3 bases and J by 5 bases, leaving 13 bases between them. The germline V gene has CDR1 LNHDA and CDR2 SQIVND (reference sequence). For the CDR3, the DNA is TGTGCCAGTAGTATTCCCTCCACCGGGACTGAAGCTTTCTTT. This codes for CASSIPSTGTEAFF.

V and J are TRBV25-1 and TRBJ1-2, with a possible D match to TRBD1 (6 bases). The CDR3 has 13 amino acids. The V end lost 6 bases, the J end lost 8 bases, and 16 bases lay between the germline ends. The germline CDR1 and CDR2 sequences are MGHDK and SYGVNS. In nucleotides, the CDR3 is TGTGCCAGCAGATCAAGCGAGGGGGGGGGCTACACCTTC. Amino acids: CASRSSEGGGYTF.

The genes are TRBV7-6 and TRBJ2-2; D possibly corresponds to TRBD1 (6 bases). The CDR3 is made up of 17 amino acids. V was shortened by 4 bases and J by 8 bases, with 23 bases between the two germline ends. CDR1 and CDR2 (germline): SGHVS, FNYEAQ. Here the CDR3 reads CASSSVIYPGQSGELFF. DNA for the CDR3: TGTGCCAGCAGCTCCGTTATTTATCCGGGACAATCGGGGGAGCTGTTTTTT.

This chain uses TRBV15 with TRBJ1-1, with D unclear. The V gene lost 2 bases and the J gene lost 4 bases, with 11 bases spanning the gap. CDR3 length equals 14 residues. Germline V gives CDR1 LNHNV, CDR2 YYDKDF (reference sequence). CDR3: CATSRREVSTEAFF. Written as DNA, the CDR3 is TGTGCCACCAGCAGACGCGAGGTGTCCACTGAAGCTTTCTTT.